This T cell receptor beta chain was recorded in a study of cytomegalovirus exposure and HLA in healthy donors (dated by TCRdb to about 2017). As for the study more broadly: According to a later analysis, the 120 validation repertoires were produced on the same platform as the 680 or so repertoires of the first cohort. The study aimed to test whether cataloging public T cell receptors could reveal signatures of past pathogen exposure. Besides the first cohort of 550 to 750 subjects, a separate validation cohort made up of around 120 different subjects was used. To predict cytomegalovirus infection status, the study combined high-throughput TCR immunosequencing, statistical association of individual TCRs with disease status, and machine learning. On the study overall, not on this receptor specifically: Subsequent analysis determined that TCRs grouped into clusters in the first cohort also showed a tendency toward co-occurrence across the 130 or so validation repertoires, and roughly 95% of cluster scores exceeded 0. A few of the identified cytomegalovirus-associated TCR beta chains were confirmed in vitro to be specific for cytomegalovirus antigens. The validation cohort had no HLA typing available for a later analysis, so co-occurrence within that cohort was assessed over all 120 or so repertoires. In both the original and validation cohorts, the classifier was reported to diagnose cytomegalovirus status with high specificity and sensitivity. Most TCR sequences were observed very rarely across donors, whereas some public TCRs were present in many individuals. In the study, some 180 TCR beta chains were listed as associated with cytomegalovirus. It was suggested by the authors that the approach could potentially be generalized to other disease states and immunological phenotypes.

Remarks on this clone: This receptor's antigen is unknown. No qualities accompany the bases; no much larger clone lies one base away.

As encoded in the germline V gene, CDR1 is MDHEN while CDR2 is SYDVKM. The CDR3 contains 13 residues, cysteine and phenylalanine counted. Solely the CDR3 DNA is kept, with 39 bases framed from the first base. The germline ends are 13 bases apart after V is trimmed by 3 bases and J by 8 bases. Library preparation was by the immunoSEQ multiplex PCR assay. The paper's processing steps were these. To diagnose cytomegalovirus status from the catalog of TCR beta chain sequences, a statistical classification framework was built. The table was pulled from immuneACCESS by TCRdb, which kept in-frame rearrangements only. Such tables lose some clones; where checked, under half of the loss comes from unresolved V genes, and the rest has no known cause. The V and J calls and clone size come from that table; D and trimming were worked out from the DNA. Here the sample has a few hundred thousand clones; approximately 90% occur a single time. The top ten clonotypes cover 0.75% to 0.85% of the sample.

Separate from the approximately 670-subject first cohort, the validation cohort of around 130 subjects was the group to which the donors belonged. The rearranged chain carries TRBV28 and TRBJ1-2, and possibly TRBD1, on 6 matching bases. The specimen sequenced was PBMCs. The clonotype comes from a woman aged 18-30 years in good health and CMV-seronegative. The DNA is as follows: TGTGCCAGCAGTTTCGTCAGGGGAGAGGGCTACACCTTC. This sequence encodes CASSFVRGEGYTF.